This T cell receptor (beta chain) was captured in a study of shared clonotypes between healthy human individuals (dated by TCRdb to the early 2020s). For the wider study: The cohort comprised two women and a few men aged 18 to 49 years. To estimate repertoire size and how much clonotypes are shared between individuals, the study performed deep sequencing of blood TCR repertoires from roughly five healthy adults. Per donor, three plates each were used for CD4 naive and CD4 memory, two for CD8 naive, and one for CD8 memory. Libraries were prepared and TCR repertoires were sequenced by different laboratories using diverse techniques, in order to increase sequencing depth and limit assay-specific biases. Leukapheresis yielded between about 0.9 and 8.9 billion PBMCs per donor. Paper-wide results and their limitations: Sampling was restricted to blood, and TCR repertoires in tissues likely differ from the TCR repertoires found in blood. Larger estimated clonotype richness was generally found for naive subsets than for memory subsets. Approximately 5% of naive CD4, 3% to 4% of naive CD8, 2.3% of memory CD4, and 0.35% to 0.4% of memory CD8 clonotypes were shared across several donors. Higher generation probabilities were observed for clonotypes shared by all four sorted-subset donors than for non-shared clonotypes. Because the study included only a small number of donors, the genetic and exposure-history diversity represented was limited. Based on pairwise subsampling, the degree of clonotype sharing among donors was expected to be affected by sequencing depth. Rarefaction of sorted-subset datasets indicated incomplete sequencing despite the large sequencing depth.

Using the deep immunoSEQ assay, TCR CDR3 regions were amplified from genomic DNA by multiplex PCR. Extracted genomic DNA from each cell subset was spread evenly across all wells of several immunoSEQ 96-well plates, with each plate serving as a replicate. For sorted subsets, 200 to 250 ng of genomic DNA, equivalent to 30,000 or so T cell genomes, went into each replicate PCR. Purified libraries were measured with a Qubit 3.0 fluorometer, size-checked on a Bioanalyzer 2100, and measured again with the KAPA Library Quantification kit. Every immunoSEQ 96-well plate was sequenced on a dedicated single-read 150-cycle Illumina NextSeq 550 flow cell. Per the original workflow: Because only junctional sequences without quality scores were contained in the immunoSEQ output, filtering matching that applied to full-length reads could not be performed. To assign V/J genes and CDR3, sequences were annotated using PyIR, a Python wrapper for IgBLAST v1.9, with IMGT germline references. Reads with weak V/J assignments (E-value above 1e-6), missing CDR3, stop codons, out-of-frame junctions, or ambiguous translated residues were removed. A V3J clonotype was defined by an identical inferred V gene, J gene, and CDR3 amino acid sequence. Percentage overlap between repertoires was computed as shared unique clonotypes divided by the size of the smaller repertoire. Repertoire richness was assessed with RTK rarefaction, the Chao1 estimator, and Recon v2.1 estimates of unobserved clonotypes. For all TCRbeta clonotypes obtained by the gDNA method from several donors, generation probabilities were computed with OLGA. TCRdb provides this immuneACCESS table in a form limited to in-frame rearrangements. Some clones are lacking; in checked studies, under half of them reflect an unresolved V gene, and why the rest are absent is not known. V and J calls and clone size follow that table, whereas D and trimming were derived from the DNA. The sample table shows approximately 720,000 clones, and under 95% are seen once. In total, the top ten clones hold 24% of the sample.

On this clone: What this receptor recognizes is not known. No clone much larger than this one lies a single base away; base qualities are absent.

CD8 naive samples consisted of CD45RO-negative cells that were positively selected for CCR7, yielding a CD45RA+CCR7+ population without TemRA cells. The donors were healthy, HIV-negative adults with no recently reported acute infections or vaccinations. Only Caucasian adults living in Nashville, Tennessee, USA were represented among the donors. After blood collection by leukapheresis, PBMCs were isolated using Ficoll-Histopaque density gradient centrifugation and then cryopreserved in the vapor phase of liquid nitrogen. Analytical flow cytometry was used to check the purity and quantity of every magnetically sorted T cell population. Each sorted fraction had its genomic DNA isolated and then quantified by UV absorbance on a Nanodrop 2000c. The germline V gene supplies CDR1 SGHAT and CDR2 FQNNGV. Measured from the cysteine to the phenylalanine, the CDR3 is 18 residues long. Only CDR3 DNA is held: 54 bases, read in frame from base 1. Relative to germline, V is missing 5 bases and J is missing 2 bases, with 13 bases of the junction outside any gene match.

The rearranged chain carries TRBV11-2 and TRBJ2-3, with 10 junctional bases fitting TRBD1. This TCR was sampled from a man aged 30 to 39 in good health. The sequenced sample consisted of naive CD8+ T cells sorted from blood. The intended sense of this specimen's cell subset or site label: CD45RA+CCR7+. Read as DNA, the sequence is TGTGCCAGCAGCACAGGGACAGGGGCCGTTCTAGCCACAGATACGCAGTATTTT. It translates to CASSTGTGAVLATDTQYF.